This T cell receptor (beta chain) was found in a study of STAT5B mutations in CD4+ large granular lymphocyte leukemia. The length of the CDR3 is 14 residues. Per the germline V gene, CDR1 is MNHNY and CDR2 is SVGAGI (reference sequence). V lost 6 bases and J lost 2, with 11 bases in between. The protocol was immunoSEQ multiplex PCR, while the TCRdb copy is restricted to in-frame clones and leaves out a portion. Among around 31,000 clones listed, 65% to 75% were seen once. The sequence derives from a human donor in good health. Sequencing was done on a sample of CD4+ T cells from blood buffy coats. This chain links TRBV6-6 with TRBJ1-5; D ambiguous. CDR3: CASSETFGNQPQHF. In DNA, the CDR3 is TGTGCCAGCAGCGAAACATTTGGCAATCAGCCCCAGCATTTT.